This T cell receptor (beta chain) stems from a study of blood T cell repertoires in COVID-19 (TCRdb year 2020). Notes on the research overall: Collaborator samples came from the United States, Italy and Spain and covered acute and convalescent phases of COVID-19. The material from the prospective study consisted of cDNA or gDNA derived from T cells, B-cell-depleted T cells, or PBMCs. Subjects who had been exposed to COVID-19, were actively infected with it, or had recovered from it provided the deeply sampled blood TCRbeta repertoires that made up the dataset. A freely available public database, intended as a resource for researchers studying the immune response to SARS-CoV-2, is where the repertoires were released. The samples were drawn from two sources: the first 160 participants of the ongoing ImmuneRACE study, and fewer than 1,500 subjects contributed by 6 global collaborators. Nearly every sample came with metadata listing a de-identified subject ID, COVID-19 status, age in years and sex. Where HLA class I and class II types were available, the types were taken from metadata supplied by the sample provider, not from assay-based typing. Overall study results and their limits: The amount of clinical and demographic metadata varied by source and participant and was provided uncurated.

Concerning this clone itself: The specificity of this receptor is unknown. The input lacks base qualities; no much larger clone sits a single base away.

The CDR1 and CDR2 encoded by the germline V gene are SNHLY and FYNNEI. The CDR3 runs 14 residues from the cysteine to the phenylalanine. CDR3 DNA is the only sequence kept; it has 42 bases, read in frame from the first base. The germline ends are 8 bases apart after V is trimmed by 6 bases and J by 0 bases. Participants in the prospective study were enrolled through a virtual design, were aged 18 to 89 years, and lived in roughly 24 United States geographic areas. In the prospective study, participants were assigned to cohorts based on the clinical history participants reported in a screening survey and a study questionnaire. Exposed participants had been in contact with someone with a PCR-confirmed or clinician-diagnosed COVID-19 case within 2 weeks of study entry. In the prospective study, whole blood, serum and a nasopharyngeal or oropharyngeal swab were collected from each participant by mobile phlebotomists. Additional blood draws and questionnaires over an approximately two-month period could optionally be provided by prospective study participants. Blood samples from the prospective study were shipped frozen or at room temperature prior to DNA extraction.

TCRbeta CDR3 regions were amplified from genomic DNA by means of the immunoSEQ Assay, a bias-controlled multiplex PCR. In the original analysis: The number of nucleated cells in each sample was estimated from the amplification of reference gene primers within the assay. To quantify the absolute abundance of each unique TCRbeta CDR3 rearrangement, sequence reads were collapsed and filtered. For each sample, productive Simpson clonality was calculated as the square root of Simpson's diversity index over productive rearrangements. The table was pulled from immuneACCESS by TCRdb, which kept in-frame rearrangements only. Such tables lose some clones; where checked, under half of the loss comes from unresolved V genes, and the rest has no known cause. V, J and clone size derive from that table, while D and trimming were established from the DNA sequence. In all, the sample holds 400,000 to 500,000 clones, and roughly 84% of those were seen once. The top ten clonotypes cover roughly 1.4% of the sample.

The clonotype originates from a woman between 18 and 29 years old who had been exposed to COVID-19. Sample: PBMCs or T cells enriched from blood (not recorded which). The rearrangement combines TRBV2 with TRBJ2-2; perhaps TRBD1 is the D gene, with 5 bases matching. The CDR3 loop reads CASSRASNTGELFF. The DNA reads as follows: TGTGCCAGCAGCAGGGCGTCGAACACCGGGGAGCTGTTTTTT.